These 19 T cell receptor beta chains came from one sample sequenced in a study of blood T cell repertoires in COVID-19. The table came from immunoSEQ multiplex PCR; TCRdb's copy has only in-frame clones and leaves some out. The sample carries 410,000 or so clones, roughly 85% recorded once. The sequencing sample was made of peripheral blood. The receptors shown here come from a woman younger than 45 with active or convalescent COVID-19.

The gene calls are TRBV7-8 and TRBJ1-1; D gene uncertain. With 5 bases removed from V and 5 bases from J, the gap between germline ends came to 12 bases. The CDR3 runs to 13 residues. The germline gives CDR1 SGHVS, CDR2 FQNEAQ. CDR3 sequence reads: CASSHAGSTEAFF. The CDR3 DNA is TGTGCCAGCAGCCACGCGGGGAGTACTGAAGCTTTCTTT.

The chain employs TRBV3-1 (or the pseudogene TRBV3-2) and TRBJ2-3; D is ambiguous. The V end lost 0 bases, the J end lost 6 bases, and 7 bases lay between the germline ends. The CDR3 spans 13 residues. The germline gives CDR1 LGHDT, CDR2 YNNKEL (reference sequence). The CDR3 region has the DNA TGTGCCAGCAGCCAAGATAGTACGGATACGCAGTATTTT. Translated: CASSQDSTDTQYF.

CDR3 bases: TGTGCCAGCAGTGATGGGACTAGCGGGTTTTTCTTTAAGACCCAGTACTTC. Translation: CASSDGTSGFFFKTQYF. The rearrangement links TRBV2 to TRBJ2-5; TRBD2 aligns across 12 bases. With 3 bases clipped from V and 6 bases from J, the junction kept 11 bases outside the gene matches. The CDR3 consists of 17 residues. The germline CDR1 and CDR2 sequences are SNHLY and FYNNEI.

This chain links TRBV18 with TRBJ2-1, with 7 nucleotides matching TRBD1. V trimming: 3 bases; J trimming: 12 bases; junction bases outside the gene matches: 14. The germline V gene encodes CDR1 KGHSH and CDR2 LQKENI. This CDR3 comprises 15 residues. The CDR3 spells CASSPGQDPLYGQFF. The CDR3 bases are TGTGCCAGCTCACCCGGACAGGACCCCCTATATGGGCAGTTCTTC.

The rearrangement uses TRBV5-1 and TRBJ2-7, with 9 positions matching TRBD1. Germline V gene sequence: CDR1 SGHRS, CDR2 YFSETQ. V was clipped by 1 base and J by 10 bases; unmatched bases: 15. The length of the CDR3 is 16 residues. This CDR3 reads CASSLTGGNFPTKQYF. The CDR3 DNA reads as TGCGCCAGCAGCTTGACAGGGGGCAATTTTCCTACGAAACAGTACTTC.

The rearrangement uses TRBV27 and TRBJ1-2, with TRBD1 matching 9 bases. There are 12 residues in the CDR3. Trimming took 6 bases from V and 8 from J; bases not matched to a gene: 4. CDR1 MNHEY and CDR2 SMNVEV come from the germline V gene (reference sequence). CDR3 DNA: TGTGCCAGCAGGGGGACAGGGATGGGCTACACCTTC. Translating gives CASRGTGMGYTF.

The chain recombines TRBV5-1 with TRBJ1-1; D might be TRBD1 (5 bases). Deletions cut 0 bases from V and 0 bases from J, with 6 bases between. This CDR3 has 14 amino acids. The germline gives CDR1 SGHRS, CDR2 YFSETQ. The CDR3 is CASSLEGMNTEAFF. CDR3 nucleotides: TGCGCCAGCAGCTTGGAGGGGATGAACACTGAAGCTTTCTTT.

The chain joins TRBV6-1 to TRBJ1-2; D ambiguous. Germline loops: CDR1 MNHNS, CDR2 SASEGT. Between the trimmed V and J ends, which lost 3 bases and 1 base, there was a span of 15 bases. The CDR3 totals 16 residues. The CDR3 protein is CASSDPFWTLNYGYTF. The CDR3 DNA follows: TGTGCCAGCAGTGATCCCTTTTGGACTCTTAACTATGGCTACACCTTC.

The rearrangement uses TRBV21-1 and TRBJ2-3; TRBD2, as called in the table, went unchecked against the DNA. TRBV21-1 is a pseudogene segment. The CDR3 spans 13 residues. As DNA, the CDR3 is TGTGCCAGCAGCATCCGCGGGGGGGATACGCAGTATTTT. Its protein product is CASSIRGGDTQYF.

The CDR3 DNA reads as TGTGCCAGCAGCCCATCCTGGGGCATGAACACTGAAGCTTTCTTT. Protein: CASSPSWGMNTEAFF. The V call is TRBV14, the J call TRBJ1-1, with TRBD1 as a possible D gene (5 bases). Trimming left V 4 bases short and J 0 bases short, with 12 bases between. The CDR3 consists of 15 residues. Germline CDR1 is SGHDN and CDR2 is FVKESK. Using reference TRBV14 and TRBJ1-1 for the parts outside the CDR3, the full variable domain is EAGVTQFPSHSVIEKGQTVTLRCDPISGHDNLYWYRRVMGKEIKFLLHFVKESKQDESGMPNNRFLAERTGGTYSTLKVQPAELEDSGVYFCASSPSWGMNTEAFFGQGTRLTVV.

The J gene is TRBJ1-2, the V gene TRBV7-2; 7 nucleotides align to TRBD1. This CDR3 is built from 14 residues. J was trimmed by 2 bases and V by 0 bases; bases with no gene match: 0. CDR1 is SGHTA, CDR2 FQGNSA, per germline. CDR3 loop: CASSLATGNYGYTF. CDR3 bases: TGTGCCAGCAGCTTAGCGACAGGGAACTATGGCTACACCTTC.

This clone was detected only a few times. This specimen includes other DNA sequences encoding the same CDR3. The chain recombines TRBV6-5 with TRBJ1-5, with 7 bases fitting TRBD1. This CDR3 is 13 amino acids long. Germline assignment: CDR1 MNHEY and CDR2 SVGAGI. The junction had 3 bases not matched to a gene; V was cut back by 4 bases and J by 6 bases. CDR3 protein: CASSSGGGQPQHF. The CDR3 DNA follows: TGTGCCAGCAGTTCAGGGGGAGGTCAGCCCCAGCATTTT.

The V call is TRBV9, the J call TRBJ1-2; 9 nucleotides agree with TRBD1. Germline V lookup: CDR1 SGDLS, CDR2 YYNGEE. CDR3 length: 14 amino acids. V gave up 2 bases and J gave up 4 bases; unmatched junction bases: 3. CDR3 amino acids: CASSVDRGSYGYTF. The CDR3 coding sequence is TGTGCCAGCAGCGTGGACAGGGGAAGCTATGGCTACACCTTC.

The chain employs TRBV7-9 and TRBJ1-1; 12 positions agree with TRBD1. With 9 bases clipped from V and 7 bases from J, the junction kept 12 bases outside the gene matches. The CDR3 covers 15 residues. Germline CDR1 and CDR2: SEHNR and FQNEAQ (reference sequence). The CDR3: CASLTTGTGGVEAFF. DNA for the CDR3: TGTGCCAGTCTGACAACCGGGACAGGGGGCGTTGAAGCTTTCTTT.

The chain carries TRBV7-9 and TRBJ2-1, with 8 bases lining up with TRBD2. Trimming at V came to 5 bases and at J to 6 bases, leaving 12 bases not matched to a gene. Per the germline V gene, CDR1 is SEHNR and CDR2 is FQNEAQ (reference sequence). The CDR3 loop spans 16 amino acids. Here the CDR3 reads CASSPRLARVTNEQFF. Here the CDR3 DNA reads TGTGCCAGCAGCCCCAGACTAGCGCGGGTGACCAATGAGCAGTTCTTC.

The rearrangement uses TRBV28 and TRBJ2-7, with 15 bases fitting TRBD2. V trimming: 3 bases; J trimming: 0 bases; junction bases outside the gene matches: 6. Germline V gives CDR1 MDHEN, CDR2 SYDVKM. This CDR3 is built from 18 residues. The CDR3 DNA sequence: TGTGCCAGCAGTTTCGGGACTAGCGGGGGGACCAGCTCCTACGAGCAGTACTTC. Its protein is CASSFGTSGGTSSYEQYF.

This chain joins TRBV7-2 and TRBJ1-2, with D maybe TRBD1 (6 bases). The CDR3 has 15 amino acids. The germline gives CDR1 SGHTA, CDR2 FQGNSA. Trimming took off 0 bases at V and 4 bases at J, with 12 bases between the two ends. The CDR3 here is CASSLARDTIYGYTF. The CDR3 DNA reads TGTGCCAGCAGCTTAGCCCGGGACACCATCTATGGCTACACCTTC.

This chain uses TRBV18 with TRBJ1-2; TRBD1 might be the D (6 bases). Germline CDR1 and CDR2: KGHSH and LQKENI. Trimming stripped 2 bases from V and 6 bases from J, with 16 bases between. The CDR3 is 15 residues long. CDR3 nucleotide sequence: TGTGCCAGCTCACCATTAGAAAACTACAGGGATGGCTACACCTTC. This gives the protein CASSPLENYRDGYTF.

The chain recombines TRBV6-5 with TRBJ1-5; D may be TRBD1 (5 bases). Looked up from germline, CDR1 is MNHEY and CDR2 is SVGAGI. With 5 bases removed from V and 4 bases from J, the gap between germline ends came to 9 bases. The CDR3 runs to 13 residues. The CDR3 DNA is TGTGCCAGCAGTCGGACAAATAATCAGCCCCAGCATTTT. It translates to CASSRTNNQPQHF.